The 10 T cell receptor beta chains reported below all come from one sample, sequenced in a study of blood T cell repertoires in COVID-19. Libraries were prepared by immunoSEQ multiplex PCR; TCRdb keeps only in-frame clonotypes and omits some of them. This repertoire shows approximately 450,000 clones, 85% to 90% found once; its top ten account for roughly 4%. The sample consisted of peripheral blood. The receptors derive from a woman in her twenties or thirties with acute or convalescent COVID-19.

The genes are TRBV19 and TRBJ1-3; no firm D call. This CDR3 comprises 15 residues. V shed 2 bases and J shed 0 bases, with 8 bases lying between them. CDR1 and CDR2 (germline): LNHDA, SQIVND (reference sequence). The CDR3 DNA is TGTGCCAGTAGTATATCGGAGTTCTCTGGAAACACCATATATTTT. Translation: CASSISEFSGNTIYF.

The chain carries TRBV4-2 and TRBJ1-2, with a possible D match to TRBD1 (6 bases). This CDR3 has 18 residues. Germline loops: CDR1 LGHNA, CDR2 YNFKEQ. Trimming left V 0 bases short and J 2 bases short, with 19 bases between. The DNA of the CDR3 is TGTGCCAGCAGCCAAGATAGTTTTTCGAGACAGGCCAACTATGGCTACACCTTC. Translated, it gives CASSQDSFSRQANYGYTF.

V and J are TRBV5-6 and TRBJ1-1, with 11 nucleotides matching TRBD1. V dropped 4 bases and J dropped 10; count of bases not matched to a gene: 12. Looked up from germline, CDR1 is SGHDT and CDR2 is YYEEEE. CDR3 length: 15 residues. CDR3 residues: CASSTPGTGGGTAFF. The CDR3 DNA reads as TGTGCCAGCAGCACGCCCGGGACAGGGGGTGGTACAGCTTTCTTT.

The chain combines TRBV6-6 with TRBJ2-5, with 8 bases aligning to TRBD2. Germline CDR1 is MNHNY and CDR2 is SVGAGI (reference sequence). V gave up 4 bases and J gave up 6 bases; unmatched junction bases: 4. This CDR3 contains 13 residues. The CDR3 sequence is CASSSPGGKTQYF. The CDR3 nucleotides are TGTGCCAGCAGTTCCCCGGGAGGGAAGACCCAGTACTTC.

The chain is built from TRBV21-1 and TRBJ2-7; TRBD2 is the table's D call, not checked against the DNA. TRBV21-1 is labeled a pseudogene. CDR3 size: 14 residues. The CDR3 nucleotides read TGTGCCAACCAAAGACTAGCGGGGGCCTACGAGCAGTACTTC. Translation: CANQRLAGAYEQYF.

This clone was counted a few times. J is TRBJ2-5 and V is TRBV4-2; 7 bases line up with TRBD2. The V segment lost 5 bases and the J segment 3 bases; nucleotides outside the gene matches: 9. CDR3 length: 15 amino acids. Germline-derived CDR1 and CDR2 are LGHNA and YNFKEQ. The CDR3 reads CASSSAGTTEETQYF. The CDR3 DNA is TGTGCCAGCAGCTCAGCCGGGACTACTGAAGAGACCCAGTACTTC.

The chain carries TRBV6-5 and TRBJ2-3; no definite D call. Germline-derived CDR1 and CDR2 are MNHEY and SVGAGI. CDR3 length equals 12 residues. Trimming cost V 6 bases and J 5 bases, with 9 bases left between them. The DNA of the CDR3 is TGTGCCAGCAGAACTTACAGAGATACGCAGTATTTT. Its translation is CASRTYRDTQYF.

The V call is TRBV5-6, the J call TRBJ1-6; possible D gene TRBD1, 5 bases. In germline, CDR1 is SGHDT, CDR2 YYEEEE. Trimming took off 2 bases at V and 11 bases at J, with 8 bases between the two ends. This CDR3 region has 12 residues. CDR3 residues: CASSFRTTPLHF. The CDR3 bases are TGTGCCAGCAGCTTTCGGACAACACCCCTCCACTTT.

CDR3 coding DNA: TGTGCCAGCAGCACTCGGACTAGCGGCTACGAGCAGTACTTC. This gives the protein CASSTRTSGYEQYF. The chain has TRBV7-6 and TRBJ2-7, with 10 positions matching TRBD2. This CDR3 has 14 amino acids. After removal of 5 bases from V and 3 bases from J, the junction contained 4 bases not matched to a gene. Germline V CDR1 and CDR2: SGHVS, FNYEAQ.

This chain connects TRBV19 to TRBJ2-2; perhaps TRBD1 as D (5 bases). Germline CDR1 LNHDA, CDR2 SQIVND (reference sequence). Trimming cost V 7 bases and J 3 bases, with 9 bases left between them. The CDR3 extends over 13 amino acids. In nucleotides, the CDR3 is TGTGCCAGTAATCGACAGTACACCGGGGAGCTGTTTTTT. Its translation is CASNRQYTGELFF.